The 30 T cell receptor beta chains below come from one sample, sequenced in a study of cytomegalovirus exposure and HLA in healthy donors. The PCR contained 60 Vbeta and 13 Jbeta primers. Using immunoSEQ multiplex PCR, the repertoire was profiled, and TCRdb retains in-frame clones only, with some absent. The sample is made up of 35,000 to 50,000 clones, and the top ten hold roughly 7.3% of it. Sample: PBMCs. These receptors originate from a male donor in good health and CMV-seronegative.

V usage is TRBV7-2 and J usage is TRBJ2-1; D gene unclear. V lost 1 base and J 8 bases, leaving 12 bases between the germline ends. The CDR3 covers 14 residues. Germline values: CDR1 SGHTA, CDR2 FQGNSA. The CDR3, as DNA: TGTGCCAGCAGCTTAGGTCCGGGTGGCGATGAGCAGTTCTTC. Protein: CASSLGPGGDEQFF.

The rearrangement links TRBV28 to TRBJ2-7; 8 bases align to TRBD2. V trimming: 7 bases; J trimming: 2 bases; junction bases outside the gene matches: 7. There are 14 residues in the CDR3. In germline, CDR1 is MDHEN, CDR2 SYDVKM. The CDR3 DNA is TGTGCCAGCACCACCCCGGGGGGGACCTACGAGCAGTACTTC. It codes for CASTTPGGTYEQYF.

The V and J genes are TRBV30 and TRBJ2-7; 7 nucleotides match TRBD2. The CDR3 has 14 amino acids. Germline V gene lookup returns CDR1 GTSNPN and CDR2 SVGIG (reference sequence). The trim removed 4 bases at V and 1 base at J, leaving 7 bases unmatched. The CDR3 loop is CAWTKRGLSYEQYF. For the CDR3, the DNA is TGTGCCTGGACCAAAAGGGGACTATCCTACGAGCAGTACTTC.

The chain is built from TRBV7-2 and TRBJ1-2, with TRBD1 as a possible D gene (5 bases). V was trimmed by 5 bases and J by 3 bases, leaving 13 bases between them. Germline V gene data show CDR1 as SGHTA and CDR2 as FQGNSA. The CDR3 is 14 residues long. CDR3 DNA: TGTGCCAGCAGCGACAATCAGGGATACTATGGCTACACCTTC. This gives the protein CASSDNQGYYGYTF.

CDR3: CASRSSGTREQYF. The CDR3 nucleotides read TGTGCCAGCAGGAGTAGCGGGACACGAGAGCAGTACTTC. This chain joins TRBV7-2 and TRBJ2-7; 8 bases are shared with TRBD2. Germline CDR1 SGHTA, CDR2 FQGNSA. The CDR3 sequence is 13 residues long. V lost 6 bases, J lost 7 bases, and 8 bases stayed unmatched.

This sequence joins TRBV5-1 and TRBJ2-3; 9 bases fit TRBD2. The CDR3 covers 16 residues. CDR1 SGHRS and CDR2 YFSETQ come from the germline V gene. J was trimmed by 6 bases and V by 4 bases; bases with no gene match: 12. CDR3 nucleotides: TGCGCCAGCAGCCCAATTAGCGGGAGTGTAGGGGATACGCAGTATTTT. The encoded protein is CASSPISGSVGDTQYF.

This chain joins TRBV27 and TRBJ1-5; D gene unclear. Trimming stripped 1 base from V and 1 base from J, with 11 bases between. Germline V gene data show CDR1 as MNHEY and CDR2 as SMNVEV (reference sequence). This CDR3 has 16 residues. The CDR3 loop is CASSLLRPLSNQPQHF. In nucleotides, the CDR3 is TGTGCCAGCAGTTTATTAAGACCACTAAGCAATCAGCCCCAGCATTTT.

The gene calls are TRBV5-5 and TRBJ2-7, with TRBD1 as a possible D gene (6 bases). This CDR3 is 15 amino acids long. Trimming stripped 3 bases from V and 12 bases from J, with 25 bases between. The germline V gene encodes CDR1 SGHKS and CDR2 YYEKEE (reference sequence). For the CDR3, the DNA is TGTGCCAGCAGCTCACAGATGGGGACAAGATCCTCCCTGTACTTC. It translates to CASSSQMGTRSSLYF.

The chain carries TRBV10-3 and TRBJ2-7; 10 nucleotides line up with TRBD1. V trimming: 6 bases; J trimming: 4 bases; junction bases outside the gene matches: 6. Germline CDR1 is ENHRY and CDR2 is SYGVKD. CDR3 size: 14 residues. The CDR3 DNA reads as TGTGCCATCAGCGCGGGACAGGGGAGGTACGAGCAGTACTTC. Amino acid sequence: CAISAGQGRYEQYF.

The chain links TRBV19 to TRBJ1-1, with TRBD1 identical over 9 bases. The V gene's germline CDR1 is LNHDA and CDR2 SQIVND (reference sequence). There are 15 residues in the CDR3. Trimming cost V 8 bases and J 6 bases; bases outside gene matches: 13. The chain's CDR3 is CASLRGTGFTSEAFF. CDR3 DNA sequence: TGTGCCAGTCTAAGGGGGACAGGGTTTACCTCTGAAGCTTTCTTT.

The chain joins TRBV7-9 to TRBJ2-7, with TRBD1 identical over 9 bases. The trim removed 4 bases at V and 0 bases at J, leaving 7 bases unmatched. The CDR3 runs to 16 residues. CDR1 is SEHNR, CDR2 FQNEAQ, per germline (reference sequence). The CDR3 bases are TGTGCCAGCAGCTATCTGACAGGGGGACCCTCCTACGAGCAGTACTTC. Its translation: CASSYLTGGPSYEQYF.

The V gene is TRBV29-1, the J gene TRBJ1-5; D is unresolved. Germline CDR1 SQVTM, CDR2 ANQGSEA. This CDR3 contains 13 residues. V lost 5 bases, J lost 9 bases, and 17 bases lay in between. CDR3: CSVRKAGDGPQHF. The CDR3 bases are TGCAGCGTTCGGAAAGCAGGTGATGGGCCCCAGCATTTT.

The J gene is TRBJ1-5, the V gene TRBV20-1; D not resolved. V lost 6 bases to trimming and J lost 9 bases, with 9 bases between them. The CDR3 loop spans 10 amino acids. The germline V gene encodes CDR1 DFQATT and CDR2 SNEGSKA (reference sequence). The CDR3 DNA reads as TGCAGTGCCGGGATCTCGCCCCAGCATTTT. It codes for CSAGISPQHF.

The chain employs TRBV27 and TRBJ2-5; D call uncertain. Trimming pared 9 bases from V and 1 base from J, leaving 12 bases between. The V gene's germline CDR1 is MNHEY and CDR2 SMNVEV (reference sequence). This CDR3 contains 13 residues. The CDR3 spells CASSSALQETQYF. In DNA, the CDR3 is TGTGCCAGTAGCTCAGCACTCCAAGAGACCCAGTACTTC.

The rearrangement uses TRBV15 and TRBJ1-1; 10 nucleotides align to TRBD1. The CDR3 runs to 19 residues. Germline V gene sequence: CDR1 LNHNV, CDR2 YYDKDF (reference sequence). Germline trimming cut 2 bases from V and 4 bases from J; bases unmatched to any gene: 16. CDR3 region: CATSRKFGQGVLLGTEAFF. The CDR3 DNA reads TGTGCCACCAGCAGAAAATTTGGACAGGGGGTCTTATTAGGCACTGAAGCTTTCTTT.

The chain employs TRBV5-4 and TRBJ2-7, with D uncertain. The germline CDR1 and CDR2 sequences are SGHNT and YYREEE (reference sequence). This CDR3 has 14 amino acids. V lost 4 bases and J lost 2, with 13 bases in between. Here the CDR3 reads CASSNPLSTYEQYF. The DNA for the CDR3 is TGTGCCAGCAGCAATCCCCTGTCTACCTACGAGCAGTACTTC.

The CDR3 DNA reads TGTGCCAGCAGTTGGAGAGGGGAGGGTCAGCCCCAGCATTTT. It codes for CASSWRGEGQPQHF. The rearrangement joins TRBV28 to TRBJ1-5; tentatively, D is TRBD1 (5 bases). The CDR3 is made up of 14 amino acids. V shed 4 bases and J shed 6 bases, with 13 bases lying between them. Looked up from germline, CDR1 is MDHEN and CDR2 is SYDVKM.

The gene calls are TRBV19 and TRBJ2-1; the D gene is possibly TRBD2 (5 bases). The CDR3 loop spans 15 amino acids. The V gene lost 0 bases and the J gene lost 2 bases, with 8 bases spanning the gap. Germline assignment: CDR1 LNHDA and CDR2 SQIVND (reference sequence). CDR3 nucleotides: TGTGCCAGTAGTATAGACCTGGGAGCCTACAATGAGCAGTTCTTC. This codes for CASSIDLGAYNEQFF. The whole variable domain, filled in from reference TRBV19 and TRBJ2-1, reads DGGITQSPKYLFRKEGQNVTLSCEQNLNHDAMYWYRQDPGQGLRLIYYSQIVNDFQKGDIAEGYSVSREKKESFPLTVTSAQKNPTAFYLCASSIDLGAYNEQFFGPGTRLTVL.

This chain links TRBV2 with TRBJ1-2; unclear D gene. V lost 4 bases to trimming and J lost 0 bases, with 9 bases between them. This CDR3 contains 14 residues. CDR1 SNHLY and CDR2 FYNNEI come from the germline V gene. CDR3 nucleotides: TGTGCCAGCAGTGCGGAGGGAGCTAACTATGGCTACACCTTC. Translated: CASSAEGANYGYTF.

The gene calls are TRBV6-6 and TRBJ2-1, with 8 positions matching TRBD1. Germline V gene sequence: CDR1 MNHNY, CDR2 SVGAGI (reference sequence). This CDR3 spans 14 amino acids. V lost 2 bases, J lost 6 bases, and 3 bases stayed unmatched. CDR3 amino acids: CASSYRDRTNEQFF. The CDR3 DNA reads TGTGCCAGCAGTTACAGGGACAGGACCAATGAGCAGTTCTTC.

V gene TRBV7-3 combines with J gene TRBJ2-2; unclear D gene. Trimming took off 1 base at V and 1 base at J, with 4 bases between the two ends. The CDR3 contains 14 residues. Germline V gives CDR1 SGHTA, CDR2 FQGTGA. This CDR3 is CASSLNLNTGELFF. CDR3 coding DNA: TGTGCCAGCAGCTTAAACTTGAACACCGGGGAGCTGTTTTTT.

This rearrangement joins TRBV7-6 to TRBJ2-7; a weak D match, TRBD1 (6 bases). Trimming took 2 bases from V and 6 from J, leaving 14 bases between them. The length of the CDR3 is 14 residues. From germline, CDR1 is SGHVS and CDR2 FNYEAQ. In DNA form, the CDR3 reads TGTGCCAGCAGCTTAACCCCCAGGGGCGCCGAGCAGTACTTC. Translating it yields CASSLTPRGAEQYF.

With regard to this clone: One junction end disagrees with the germline gene, perhaps due to a read error. V is TRBV7-7 and J is TRBJ2-7; 7 positions agree with TRBD2. CDR3 length: 13 amino acids. Germline values: CDR1 SSHAT, CDR2 FNYEAQ (reference sequence). CDR3 region: CASSREAVSEQYF. CDR3 coding DNA: TGTGCTAGCAGCCGGGAGGCAGTCAGCGAGCAGTACTTC.

Comments on this clone: Mismatch with germline at one junction end may stem from a read error. The same CDR3 also results from other DNA sequences found in this sample. The gene calls are TRBV27 and TRBJ2-1; TRBD2 aligns across 13 bases. The CDR3 covers 15 residues. CDR1 and CDR2 (germline): MNHEY, SMNVEV (reference sequence). Written as DNA, the CDR3 is TGCGCCAGCAGTACGGGACTAGCGGGAATCAATGAGCAGTTCTTC. This sequence encodes CASSTGLAGINEQFF.

This clone is classed as medium-sized by frequency. The chain has TRBV19 and TRBJ2-1, with 8 bases identical to TRBD1. The germline gives CDR1 LNHDA, CDR2 SQIVND (reference sequence). Germline trimming cut 10 bases from V and 5 bases from J; bases unmatched to any gene: 4. The CDR3 extends over 12 amino acids. The chain's CDR3 is CATGDRNNEQFF. DNA of the CDR3: TGTGCCACCGGGGACAGGAACAATGAGCAGTTCTTC.

The chain carries TRBV2 and TRBJ2-3, with D unclear. The CDR3 extends over 13 amino acids. Germline values: CDR1 SNHLY, CDR2 FYNNEI. The V end was cut by 4 bases, the J end by 2 bases, with 7 bases between. The chain's CDR3 is CASSAVNTDTQYF. CDR3 bases: TGTGCCAGCAGTGCAGTTAACACAGATACGCAGTATTTT.

This chain links TRBV5-1 with TRBJ2-3, with D perhaps TRBD1 (5 bases). Per germline, CDR1 SGHRS and CDR2 YFSETQ. The CDR3 loop spans 14 amino acids. Between the trimmed V and J ends, which lost 0 bases and 3 bases, there was a span of 8 bases. The CDR3 DNA follows: TGCGCCAGCAGCTTGGAGGCAGGGACAGATACGCAGTATTTT. It is translated as CASSLEAGTDTQYF.

The genes are TRBV2 and TRBJ2-7; 11 bases fit TRBD2. The CDR3 is 15 residues long. Germline CDR1 is SNHLY and CDR2 is FYNNEI. The V gene end was trimmed by 6 bases and the J gene end by 3 bases; junction bases not matched to a gene: 7. The CDR3 sequence: CASRVASGRFYEQYF. The DNA of the CDR3 is TGTGCCAGCAGGGTAGCTAGCGGGAGGTTCTACGAGCAGTACTTC.

The J gene is TRBJ2-7, the V gene TRBV6-1, with 7 bases that match TRBD1. This CDR3 has 15 residues. J lost 3 bases, V lost 0 bases, and 5 bases had no gene match. Germline lookup yields CDR1 MNHNS and CDR2 SASEGT. CDR3 nucleotides: TGTGCCAGCAGTGAAGCGTTGGCAGGGGGCTACGAGCAGTACTTC. This translates into CASSEALAGGYEQYF.

This chain joins TRBV4-3 and TRBJ2-5; 9 nucleotides align to TRBD2. V shed 4 bases, J shed 1 base, and the junction held 13 bases outside the gene matches. This CDR3 spans 18 amino acids. Germline V CDR1 and CDR2: LGHNA, YSLEER. The CDR3 nucleotides read TGCGCCAGCAGCCCAGAGGCGGCGGGAGGGCCGGTCCAAGAGACCCAGTACTTC. Encoded protein: CASSPEAAGGPVQETQYF.